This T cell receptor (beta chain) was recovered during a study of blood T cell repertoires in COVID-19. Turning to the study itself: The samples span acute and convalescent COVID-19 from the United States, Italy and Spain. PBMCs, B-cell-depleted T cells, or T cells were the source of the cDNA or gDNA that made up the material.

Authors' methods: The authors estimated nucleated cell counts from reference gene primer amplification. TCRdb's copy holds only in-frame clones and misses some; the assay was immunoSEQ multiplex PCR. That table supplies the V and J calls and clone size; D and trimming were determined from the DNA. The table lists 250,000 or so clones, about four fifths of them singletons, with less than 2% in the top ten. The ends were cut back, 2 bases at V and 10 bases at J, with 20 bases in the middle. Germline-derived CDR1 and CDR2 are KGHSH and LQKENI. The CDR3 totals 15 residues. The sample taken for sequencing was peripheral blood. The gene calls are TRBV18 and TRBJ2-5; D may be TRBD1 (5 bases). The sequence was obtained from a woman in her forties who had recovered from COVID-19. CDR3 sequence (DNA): TGTGCCAGCTCACCATTACTCACGCAGGGTGCAGGCCAGTACTTC. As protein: CASSPLLTQGAGQYF. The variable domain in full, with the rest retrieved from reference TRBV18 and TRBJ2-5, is NAGVMQNPRHLVRRRGQEARLRCSPMKGHSHVYWYRQLPEEGLKFMVYLQKENIIDESGMPKERFSAEFPKEGPSILRIQQVVRGDSAAYFCASSPLLTQGAGQYFGPGTRLLVL.